The entry below describes one T cell receptor beta chain. What it recognizes is unknown. TCRdb reprocessed the RT-PCR reads via MiXCR and lists one record per CDR3 protein. The table has fewer than 200,000 distinct CDR3 sequences, around 9% seen once; the top ten hold approximately 10%. These data are taken from a study of response to subunit inactivated influenza vaccine. Study results and caveats: Authors suggested each seasonal flu vaccination may recruit only limited numbers of new T cells.

Trimming pared 1 base from V and 0 bases from J, leaving 10 bases between. There are 15 residues in the CDR3. From germline, CDR1 is MDHEN and CDR2 SYDVKM. The TCR sequence derives from a man aged 45 to 65 who received an inactivated influenza vaccine. The chain combines TRBV28 with TRBJ2-7, with D possibly TRBD1 on 5 matching bases. The source was non-naive T cells sorted from PBMCs, collected on the day of vaccination. The CDR3 here is CASSLFAGISYEQYF. The CDR3 bases are TGTGCCAGCAGTTTATTCGCAGGGATCTCCTACGAGCAGTACTTC.